The sequence of this TCR beta chain was determined in a study of cytomegalovirus exposure and HLA in healthy donors. Primers included in the PCR were 60 Vbeta and 13 Jbeta primers. Some clones are missing from TCRdb's copy, which holds only in-frame ones; the method was immunoSEQ multiplex PCR. Counted here are roughly 76,000 clones, roughly 89% occurring once; the ten biggest clones make up 2%. This clone was counted a few times. The germline V gene has CDR1 SGHKS and CDR2 YYEKEE (reference sequence). With 4 bases clipped from V and 2 bases from J, the junction kept 3 bases outside the gene matches. This CDR3 has 15 amino acids.

Input material: PBMCs. The V and J genes are TRBV5-5 and TRBJ2-7; TRBD2 agrees at 13 bases. This TCR was sampled from a woman aged 25 to 39 in good health and CMV-seronegative. CDR3 coding DNA: TGTGCCAGCAGCGGGGGACTAGCGGGAACCTACGAGCAGTACTTC. The encoded protein is CASSGGLAGTYEQYF.